This T cell receptor beta chain was documented in a study of neurological immune-mediated disorders. Whole-study results and caveats: Private repertoires in all groups were suggested, as expanded clones shared no CDR3 amino acid sequences across subjects. The study found the most TCR clonal expansion in HTLV-1-associated myelopathy and the least in multiple sclerosis, below healthy controls.

5'RACE with 10-nucleotide random UMIs produced the cDNA. TCRdb redid the calling of the 5' RACE reads with MiXCR, one entry per CDR3 protein. This table holds about 99,000 distinct CDR3 sequences, roughly 10% found once. The time point here: longitudinal time-point 3. The CDR3 sequence is 14 residues long. From germline, CDR1 is MGHDK and CDR2 SYGVNS. V was trimmed by 4 bases and J by 2 bases, leaving 8 bases between them. In this sample, this clonotype turned up many times. Its matching antigen is unknown. The chain joins TRBV25-1 to TRBJ1-4, with D perhaps matching TRBD1 (5 bases). The source of this sequence is a female donor with HTLV-1-associated myelopathy (HAM/TSP). The specimen was PBMCs. CDR3 in DNA: TGTGCCAGCAGTGCGGGGACCACTAATGAAAAACTGTTTTTT. Its translation is CASSAGTTNEKLFF.